This T cell receptor (beta chain) was sequenced for a study of blood T cell repertoires in COVID-19. For the study at large: Acute and convalescent COVID-19 samples came from the United States, Italy and Spain. PBMCs, B-cell-depleted T cells, or T cells provided the cDNA or gDNA that made up the material.

Ages ranged from about 18 to 89 years, with residence in approximately 23 US areas. Each participant's cohort was designated according to participant-reported clinical history. Libraries were prepared by immunoSEQ multiplex PCR; TCRdb keeps only in-frame clonotypes and omits some of them. Of about 340,000 clones in the sample, 70% to 90% were seen once. Germline assignment: CDR1 MNHEY and CDR2 SMNVEV (reference sequence). V was shortened by 9 bases and J by 3 bases, with 33 bases between the two germline ends. There are 21 residues in the CDR3. This clonotype originated in a woman in her forties with acute COVID-19. Sequenced material: PBMCs or T cells enriched from blood (not recorded which). J is TRBJ2-6 and V is TRBV27, with a tentative D call TRBD1 (6 bases). CDR3 sequence: CASSIRVPTGSFLRGANVLTF. CDR3 nucleotide sequence: TGTGCCAGTAGCATACGCGTACCAACAGGGAGTTTCCTCCGTGGGGCCAACGTCCTGACTTTC.